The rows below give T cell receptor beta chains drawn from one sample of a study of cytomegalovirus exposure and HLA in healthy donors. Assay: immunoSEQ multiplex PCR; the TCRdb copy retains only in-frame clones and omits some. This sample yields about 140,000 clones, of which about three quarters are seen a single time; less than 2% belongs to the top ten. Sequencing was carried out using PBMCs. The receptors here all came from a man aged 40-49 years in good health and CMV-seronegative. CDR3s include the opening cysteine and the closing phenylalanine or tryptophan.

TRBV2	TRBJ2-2	CASKYGGFNTGELFF
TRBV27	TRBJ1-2	CASRDTGSHGYTF
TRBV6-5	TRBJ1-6	CASNRQGNSPLHF
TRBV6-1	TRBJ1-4	CASSAPSDRGAEKLFF
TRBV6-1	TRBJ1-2	CASSEPGQGVHGYTF
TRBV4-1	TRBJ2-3	CASSQVMRTSEVTDTQYF
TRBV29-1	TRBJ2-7	CSVEGQVTYEQYF
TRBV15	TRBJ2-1	CATSRGTSGGLHNEQFF
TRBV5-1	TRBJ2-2	CASWVTGPGELFF
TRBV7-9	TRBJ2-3	CASSLAGGTDTQYF
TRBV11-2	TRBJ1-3	CASSPNRGNTIYF
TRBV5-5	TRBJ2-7	CASSLDRGISYEQYF
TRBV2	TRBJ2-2	CASSPTDLNTGELFF
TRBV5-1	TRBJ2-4	CASSLAGADIQYF
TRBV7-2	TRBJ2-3	CASTLSEADTQYF
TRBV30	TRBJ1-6	CAWRTSYNSPLHF
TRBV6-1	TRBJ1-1	CASSESESLRAFF
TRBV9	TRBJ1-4	CASSVGGSLGTGNEKLFF
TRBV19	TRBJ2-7	CASSIGGQGAEEQYF
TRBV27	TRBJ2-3	CASGGVLDTQYF
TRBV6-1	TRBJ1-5	CASSEQGDRAPNQPQHF
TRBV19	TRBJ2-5	CASSIAGRYPQETQYF
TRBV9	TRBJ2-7	CASSVGAGLYEQYF
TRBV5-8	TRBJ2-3	CASSLSSGGTDTQYF
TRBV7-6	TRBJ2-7	CASSSRTSGISEQYF
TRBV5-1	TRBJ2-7	CASSRLQGEDEQYF
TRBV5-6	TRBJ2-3	CASSHSLAASTDTQYF
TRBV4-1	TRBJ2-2	CASSQAPGQTANTGELFF
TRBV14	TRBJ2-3	CASSHGITDTQYF